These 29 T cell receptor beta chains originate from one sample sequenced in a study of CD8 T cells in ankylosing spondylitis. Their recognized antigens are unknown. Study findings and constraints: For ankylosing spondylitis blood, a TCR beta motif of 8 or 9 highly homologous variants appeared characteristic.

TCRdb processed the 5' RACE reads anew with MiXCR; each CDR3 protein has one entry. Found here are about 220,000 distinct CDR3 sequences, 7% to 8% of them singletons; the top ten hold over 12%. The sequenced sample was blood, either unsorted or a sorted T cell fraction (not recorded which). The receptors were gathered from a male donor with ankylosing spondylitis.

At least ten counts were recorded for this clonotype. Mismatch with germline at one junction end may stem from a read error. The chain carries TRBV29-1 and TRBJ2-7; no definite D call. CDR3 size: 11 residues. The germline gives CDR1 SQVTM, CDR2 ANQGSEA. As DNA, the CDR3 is TGCAGCGTTGAAGATCAGTGGGTGCTGCACTTC. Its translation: CSVEDQWVLHF.

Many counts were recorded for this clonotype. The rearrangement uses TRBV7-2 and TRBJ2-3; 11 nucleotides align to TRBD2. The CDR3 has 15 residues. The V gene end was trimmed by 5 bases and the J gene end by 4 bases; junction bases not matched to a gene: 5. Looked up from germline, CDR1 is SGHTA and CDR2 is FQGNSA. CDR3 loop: CASSPDSGGADTQYF. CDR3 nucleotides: TGTGCCAGCAGCCCCGATAGCGGGGGGGCAGATACGCAGTATTTT.

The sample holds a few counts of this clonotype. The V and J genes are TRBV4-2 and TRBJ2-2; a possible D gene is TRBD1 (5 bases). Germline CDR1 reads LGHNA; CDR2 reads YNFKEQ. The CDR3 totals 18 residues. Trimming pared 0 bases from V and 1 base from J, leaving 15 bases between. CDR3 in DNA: TGTGCCAGCAGCCAAGATAACGCAGGGCTACTGAACACCGGGGAGCTGTTTTTT. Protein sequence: CASSQDNAGLLNTGELFF.

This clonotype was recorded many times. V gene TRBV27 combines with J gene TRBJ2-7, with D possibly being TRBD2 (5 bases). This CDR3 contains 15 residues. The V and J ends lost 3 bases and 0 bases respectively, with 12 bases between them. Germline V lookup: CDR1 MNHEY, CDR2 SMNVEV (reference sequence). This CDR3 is CASSFRGGSSYEQYF. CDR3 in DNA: TGTGCCAGCAGTTTTAGAGGAGGCAGCTCCTACGAGCAGTACTTC.

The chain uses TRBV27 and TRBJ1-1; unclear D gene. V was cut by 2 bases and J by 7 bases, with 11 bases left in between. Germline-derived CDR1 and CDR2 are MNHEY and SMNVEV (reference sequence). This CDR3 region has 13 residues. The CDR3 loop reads CASSLRQSYEAFF. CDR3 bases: TGTGCCAGCAGTTTAAGGCAGAGCTATGAAGCTTTCTTT.

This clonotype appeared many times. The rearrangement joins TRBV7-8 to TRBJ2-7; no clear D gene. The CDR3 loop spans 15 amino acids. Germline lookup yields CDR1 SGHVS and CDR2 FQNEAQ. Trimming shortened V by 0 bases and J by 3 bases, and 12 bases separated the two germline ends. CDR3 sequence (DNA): TGTGCCAGCAGCTTAGCGCCCGAACACCTCTACGAGCAGTACTTC. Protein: CASSLAPEHLYEQYF.

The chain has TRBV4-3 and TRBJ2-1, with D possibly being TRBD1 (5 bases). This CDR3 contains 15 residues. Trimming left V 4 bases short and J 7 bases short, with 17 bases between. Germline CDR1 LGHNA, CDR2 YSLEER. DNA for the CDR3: TGCGCCAGCAGCCTCGGCAGGGCCTGGCGGAATGAGCAGTTCTTC. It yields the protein CASSLGRAWRNEQFF.

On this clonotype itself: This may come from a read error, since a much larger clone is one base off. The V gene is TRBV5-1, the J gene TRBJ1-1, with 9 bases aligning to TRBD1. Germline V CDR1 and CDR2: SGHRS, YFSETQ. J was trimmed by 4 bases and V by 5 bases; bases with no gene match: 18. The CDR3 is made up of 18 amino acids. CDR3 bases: TGCGCCAGCAGAGTTGCAATGGCACAGGGGGCGTCGGGCACTGAAGCTTTCTTT. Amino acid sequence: CASRVAMAQGASGTEAFF.

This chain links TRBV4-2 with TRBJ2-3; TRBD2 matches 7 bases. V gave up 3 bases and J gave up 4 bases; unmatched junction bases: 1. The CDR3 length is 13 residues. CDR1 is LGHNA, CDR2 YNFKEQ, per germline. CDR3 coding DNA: TGTGCCAGCAGCCAGGCGGGGGCAGATACGCAGTATTTT. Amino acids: CASSQAGADTQYF.

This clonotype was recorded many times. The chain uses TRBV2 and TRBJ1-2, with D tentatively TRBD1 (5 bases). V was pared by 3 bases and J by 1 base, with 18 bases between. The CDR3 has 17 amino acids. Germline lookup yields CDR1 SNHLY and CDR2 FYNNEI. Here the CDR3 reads CASSEGLEVDLNYGYTF. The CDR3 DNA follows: TGTGCCAGCAGTGAGGGACTCGAAGTGGACCTTAACTATGGCTACACCTTC.

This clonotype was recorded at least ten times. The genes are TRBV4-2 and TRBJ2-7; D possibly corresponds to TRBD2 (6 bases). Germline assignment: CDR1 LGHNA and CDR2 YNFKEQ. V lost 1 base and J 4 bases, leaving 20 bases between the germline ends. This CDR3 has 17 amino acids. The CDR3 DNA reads TGTGCCAGCAGCCAAGGGGTTTCTGAATGGGGGACTTACGAGCAGTACTTC. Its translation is CASSQGVSEWGTYEQYF.

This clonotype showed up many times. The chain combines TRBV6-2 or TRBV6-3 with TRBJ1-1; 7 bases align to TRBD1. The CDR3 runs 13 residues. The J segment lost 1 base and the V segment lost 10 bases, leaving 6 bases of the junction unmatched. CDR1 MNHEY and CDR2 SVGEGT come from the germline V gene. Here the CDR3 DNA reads TGTGCCATCGAGGCAGGGGGGAACACTGAAGCTTTCTTT. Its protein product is CAIEAGGNTEAFF.

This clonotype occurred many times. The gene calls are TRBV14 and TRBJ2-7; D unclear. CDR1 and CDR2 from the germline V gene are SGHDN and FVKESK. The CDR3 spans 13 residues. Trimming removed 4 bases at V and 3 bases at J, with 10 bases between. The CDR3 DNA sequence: TGTGCCAGCAGCCTACCCTCGAGCTACGAGCAGTACTTC. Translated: CASSLPSSYEQYF.

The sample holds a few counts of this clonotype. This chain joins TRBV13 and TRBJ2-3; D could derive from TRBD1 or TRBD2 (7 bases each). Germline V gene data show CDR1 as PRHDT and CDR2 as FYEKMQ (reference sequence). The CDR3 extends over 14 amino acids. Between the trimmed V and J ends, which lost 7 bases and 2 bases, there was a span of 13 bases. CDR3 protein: CASTRGGNTDTQYF. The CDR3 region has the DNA TGTGCCAGCACCAGGGGGGGAAACACAGATACGCAGTATTTT.

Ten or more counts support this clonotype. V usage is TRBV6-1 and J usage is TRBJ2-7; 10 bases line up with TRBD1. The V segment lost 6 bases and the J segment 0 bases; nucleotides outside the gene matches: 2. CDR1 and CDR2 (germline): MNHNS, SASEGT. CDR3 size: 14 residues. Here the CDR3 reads CASRGQGSSYEQYF. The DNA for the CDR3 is TGTGCCAGCAGGGGACAGGGGAGCTCCTACGAGCAGTACTTC.

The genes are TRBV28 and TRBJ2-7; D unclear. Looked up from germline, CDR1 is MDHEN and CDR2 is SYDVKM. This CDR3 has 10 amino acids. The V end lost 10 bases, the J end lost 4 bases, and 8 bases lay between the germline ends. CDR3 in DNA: TGTGCCACCTACAGTTACGAGCAGTACTTC. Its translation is CATYSYEQYF.

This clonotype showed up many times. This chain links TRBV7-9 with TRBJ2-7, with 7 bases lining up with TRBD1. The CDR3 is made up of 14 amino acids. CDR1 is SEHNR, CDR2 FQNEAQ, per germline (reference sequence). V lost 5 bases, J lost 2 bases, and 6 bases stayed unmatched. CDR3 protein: CASSGRQGTYEQYF. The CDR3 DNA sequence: TGTGCCAGCAGCGGGCGACAGGGCACCTACGAGCAGTACTTC.

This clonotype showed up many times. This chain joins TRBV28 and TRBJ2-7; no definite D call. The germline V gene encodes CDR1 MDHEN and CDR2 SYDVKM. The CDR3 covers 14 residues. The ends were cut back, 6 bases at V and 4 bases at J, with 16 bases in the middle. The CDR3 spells CASRYAVGWYEQYF. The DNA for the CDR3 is TGTGCCAGCAGATATGCGGTAGGCTGGTACGAGCAGTACTTC.

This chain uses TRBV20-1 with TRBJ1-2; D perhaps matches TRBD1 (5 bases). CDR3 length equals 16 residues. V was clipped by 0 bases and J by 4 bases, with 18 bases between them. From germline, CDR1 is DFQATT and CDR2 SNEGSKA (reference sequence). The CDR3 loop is CSARDLSVGASYGYTF. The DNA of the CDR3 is TGCAGTGCTAGAGATTTGAGCGTCGGGGCAAGCTATGGCTACACCTTC.

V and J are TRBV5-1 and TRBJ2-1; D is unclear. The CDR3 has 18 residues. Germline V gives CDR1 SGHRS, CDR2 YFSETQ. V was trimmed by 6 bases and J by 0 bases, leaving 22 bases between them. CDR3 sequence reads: CASTYGIGRTSSYNEQFF. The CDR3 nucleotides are TGCGCCAGCACCTACGGAATTGGGCGTACCAGCTCCTACAATGAGCAGTTCTTC.

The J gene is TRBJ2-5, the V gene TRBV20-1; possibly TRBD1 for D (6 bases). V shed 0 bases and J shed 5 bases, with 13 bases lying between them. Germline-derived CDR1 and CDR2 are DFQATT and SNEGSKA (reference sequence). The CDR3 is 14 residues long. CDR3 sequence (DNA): TGCAGTGCTAGAGAGGGACACAGCCAGGAGACCCAGTACTTC. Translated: CSAREGHSQETQYF.

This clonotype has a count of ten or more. The CDR3 region is CASSWDQETQYF. The CDR3 DNA reads as TGTGCCAGCAGTTGGGATCAAGAGACCCAGTACTTC. The rearrangement uses TRBV2 and TRBJ2-5; no clear D gene. The CDR3 runs 12 residues. Trimming removed 5 bases from V and 2 bases from J, with 6 bases in between. Germline assignment: CDR1 SNHLY and CDR2 FYNNEI.

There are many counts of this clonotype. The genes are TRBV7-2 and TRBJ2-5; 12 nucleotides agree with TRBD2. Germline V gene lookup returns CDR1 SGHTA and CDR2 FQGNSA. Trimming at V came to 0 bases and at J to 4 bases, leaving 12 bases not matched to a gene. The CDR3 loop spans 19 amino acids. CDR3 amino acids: CASSLARLAGGADPETQYF. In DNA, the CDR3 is TGTGCCAGCAGCTTAGCTCGCCTAGCGGGGGGGGCGGATCCAGAGACCCAGTACTTC.

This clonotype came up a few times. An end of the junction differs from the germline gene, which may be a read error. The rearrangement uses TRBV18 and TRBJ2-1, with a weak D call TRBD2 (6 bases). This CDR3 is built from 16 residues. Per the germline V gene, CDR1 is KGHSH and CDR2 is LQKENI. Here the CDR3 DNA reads TGTCCCAGCTCACCACGGGGACTGTCCTCCTACAATGAGCAGTTCTTC. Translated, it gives CPSSPRGLSSYNEQFF.

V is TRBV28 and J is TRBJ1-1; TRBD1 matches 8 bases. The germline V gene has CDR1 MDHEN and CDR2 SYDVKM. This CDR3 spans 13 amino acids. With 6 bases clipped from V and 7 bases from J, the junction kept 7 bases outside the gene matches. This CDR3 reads CASRASGQGEAFF. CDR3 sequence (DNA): TGTGCCAGCAGAGCCTCCGGACAGGGTGAAGCTTTCTTT.

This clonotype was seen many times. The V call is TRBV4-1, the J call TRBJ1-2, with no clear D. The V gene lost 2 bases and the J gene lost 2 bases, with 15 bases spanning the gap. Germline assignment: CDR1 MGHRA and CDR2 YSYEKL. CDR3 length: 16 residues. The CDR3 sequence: CASSQTPLEINYGYTF. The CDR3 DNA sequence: TGCGCCAGCAGCCAAACCCCACTCGAGATCAACTATGGCTACACCTTC.

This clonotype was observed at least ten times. CDR3 sequence: CSARVGPTNTEAFF. The DNA of the CDR3 is TGCAGTGCTAGAGTAGGGCCCACGAACACTGAAGCTTTCTTT. The rearrangement links TRBV20-1 to TRBJ1-1; D not certain. V dropped 1 base and J dropped 1 base, with 10 bases sitting between them. The germline V gene has CDR1 DFQATT and CDR2 SNEGSKA (reference sequence). The CDR3 runs to 14 residues.

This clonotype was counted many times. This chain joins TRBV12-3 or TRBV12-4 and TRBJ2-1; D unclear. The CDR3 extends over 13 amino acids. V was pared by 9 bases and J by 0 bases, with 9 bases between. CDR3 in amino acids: CASSSSSYNEQFF. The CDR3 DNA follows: TGTGCCAGTTCCTCGAGCTCCTACAATGAGCAGTTCTTC.

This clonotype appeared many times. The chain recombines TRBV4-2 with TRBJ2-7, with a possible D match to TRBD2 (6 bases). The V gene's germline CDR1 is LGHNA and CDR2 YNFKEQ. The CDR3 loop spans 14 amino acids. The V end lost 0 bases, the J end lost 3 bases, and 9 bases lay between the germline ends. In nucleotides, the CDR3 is TGTGCCAGCAGCCAAGATGCGGGATACTACGAGCAGTACTTC. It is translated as CASSQDAGYYEQYF.